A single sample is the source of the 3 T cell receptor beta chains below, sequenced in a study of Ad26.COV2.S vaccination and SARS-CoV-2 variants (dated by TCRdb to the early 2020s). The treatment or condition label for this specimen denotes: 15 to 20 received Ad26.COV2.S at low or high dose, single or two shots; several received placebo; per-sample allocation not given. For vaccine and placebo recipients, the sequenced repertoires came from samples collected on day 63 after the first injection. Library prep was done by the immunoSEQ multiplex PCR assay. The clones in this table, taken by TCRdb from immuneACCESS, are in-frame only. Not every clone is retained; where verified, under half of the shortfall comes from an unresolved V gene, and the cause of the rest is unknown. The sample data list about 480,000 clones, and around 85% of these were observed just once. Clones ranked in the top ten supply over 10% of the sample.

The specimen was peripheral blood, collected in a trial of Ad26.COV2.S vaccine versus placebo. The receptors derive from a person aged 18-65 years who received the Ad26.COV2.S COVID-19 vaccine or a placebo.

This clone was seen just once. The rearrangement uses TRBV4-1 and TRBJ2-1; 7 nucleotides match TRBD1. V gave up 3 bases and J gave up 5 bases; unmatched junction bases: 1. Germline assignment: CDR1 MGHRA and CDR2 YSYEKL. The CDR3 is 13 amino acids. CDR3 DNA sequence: TGCGCCAGCAGCCACCAGGGGGACAATGAGCAGTTCTTC. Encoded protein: CASSHQGDNEQFF.

The CDR3 sequence is CAWSTGTWNEKLFF. The CDR3, as DNA: TGTGCCTGGAGTACCGGGACATGGAATGAAAAACTGTTTTTT. The chain joins TRBV30 to TRBJ1-4, with TRBD1 as a possible D gene (6 bases). The CDR3 runs 14 residues. The V gene's germline CDR1 is GTSNPN and CDR2 SVGIG (reference sequence). V dropped 2 bases and J dropped 5 bases, with 12 bases sitting between them.

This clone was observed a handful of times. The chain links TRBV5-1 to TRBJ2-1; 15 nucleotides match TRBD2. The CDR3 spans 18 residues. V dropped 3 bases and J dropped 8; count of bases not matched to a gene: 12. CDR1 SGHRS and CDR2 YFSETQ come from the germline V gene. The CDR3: CASSSGLAGGPSPHEQFF. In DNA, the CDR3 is TGCGCCAGCAGCTCGGGACTAGCGGGAGGCCCCAGTCCCCATGAGCAGTTCTTC.